The subject of this entry is one T cell receptor (beta chain). The CDR3 is 16 residues long. Trimming took 1 base from V and 0 from J; bases not matched to a gene: 4. Germline V gives CDR1 SGHDT, CDR2 YYEEEE. The assay was immunoSEQ multiplex PCR, and TCRdb's table has in-frame clones only and misses some. This table holds 90,000 to 100,000 clones, 92% found once. These data come from a study of T cell changes during pregnancy in multiple sclerosis. The chain is built from TRBV5-6 and TRBJ2-1; 7 nucleotides align to TRBD1. The sequencing here drew on peripheral blood, taken in the first trimester of pregnancy. This receptor was obtained from a female donor with multiple sclerosis, enrolled in a pregnancy study. In nucleotides, the CDR3 is TGTGCCAGCAGCTTGAGACAGGGTAGCTCCTACAATGAGCAGTTCTTC. As protein: CASSLRQGSSYNEQFF.